This T cell receptor (beta chain) was sequenced in a study of cytomegalovirus exposure and HLA in healthy donors. In the PCR, 60 Vbeta and 13 Jbeta primers were used. The assay was immunoSEQ multiplex PCR, and TCRdb's table has in-frame clones only and misses some. The table has approximately 100,000 clones, about 83% seen once. V lost 2 bases and J 2 bases, leaving 8 bases between the germline ends. Germline CDR1 is SGHRS and CDR2 is YFSETQ. The CDR3 totals 13 residues. Sequences were obtained from PBMCs. This TCR derives from a female donor in good health and CMV-seronegative. This sequence joins TRBV5-1 and TRBJ2-7, with TRBD1 as a possible D gene (6 bases). The CDR3 reads CASSFPGAYEQYF. In nucleotides, the CDR3 is TGCGCCAGCAGCTTTCCAGGGGCCTACGAGCAGTACTTC.